A single sample is the source of the 3 T cell receptor beta chains below, sequenced in a study of shared clonotypes between healthy human individuals. Sequencing used immunoSEQ multiplex PCR; TCRdb keeps in-frame clones, though not all of them. The sample includes 2,500,000 or so clones, 93% of them seen just once. The sample comprised naive CD4+ T cells from PBMCs. Stated subset: CD45RA+ positively selected. All receptors come from a man aged 18 to 35 in good health. Some clones in this sample may be carry-over from other donors' samples.

V and J are TRBV6-5 and TRBJ1-4; D not certain. The CDR3 has 15 residues. Germline-derived CDR1 and CDR2 are MNHEY and SVGAGI. Trimming took 0 bases from V and 8 from J, leaving 13 bases between them. CDR3 region: CASSYSRQVKEKLFF. The CDR3 DNA reads TGTGCCAGCAGTTACTCGCGGCAGGTGAAGGAAAAACTGTTTTTT.

On this clone: Additional DNA sequences in this sample encode the identical CDR3. The chain recombines TRBV5-1 with TRBJ2-7; 12 nucleotides line up with TRBD2. The CDR3 is 15 residues long. Trimming took 4 bases from V and 4 from J; bases not matched to a gene: 6. The germline gives CDR1 SGHRS, CDR2 YFSETQ. The CDR3 sequence is CASSPRTSGTYEQYF. The CDR3 nucleotides read TGCGCCAGCAGCCCTAGGACTAGCGGGACGTACGAGCAGTACTTC.

This chain connects TRBV19 to TRBJ1-2; D perhaps matches TRBD1 (5 bases). Germline lookup yields CDR1 LNHDA and CDR2 SQIVND (reference sequence). V dropped 0 bases and J dropped 4 bases, with 12 bases sitting between them. This CDR3 is 15 amino acids long. CDR3: CASSIDRGRLYGYTF. In nucleotides, the CDR3 is TGTGCCAGTAGTATAGATCGGGGCAGACTCTATGGCTACACCTTC.